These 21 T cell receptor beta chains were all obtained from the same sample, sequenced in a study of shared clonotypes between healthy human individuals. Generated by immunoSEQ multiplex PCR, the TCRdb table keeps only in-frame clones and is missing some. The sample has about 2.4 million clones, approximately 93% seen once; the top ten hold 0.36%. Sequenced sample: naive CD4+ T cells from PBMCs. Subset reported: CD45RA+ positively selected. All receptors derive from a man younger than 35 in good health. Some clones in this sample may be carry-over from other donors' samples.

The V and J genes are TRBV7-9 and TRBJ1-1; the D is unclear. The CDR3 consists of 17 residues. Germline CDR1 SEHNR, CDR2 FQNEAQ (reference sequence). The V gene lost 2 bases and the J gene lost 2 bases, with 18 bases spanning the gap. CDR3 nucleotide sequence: TGTGCCAGCAGCTTATCGCTCGGGGTAAGGATAAACACTGAAGCTTTCTTT. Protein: CASSLSLGVRINTEAFF. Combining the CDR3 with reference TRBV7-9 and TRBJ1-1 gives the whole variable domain DTGVSQNPRHKITKRGQNVTFRCDPISEHNRLYWYRQTLGQGPEFLTYFQNEAQLEKSRLLSDRFSAERPKGSFSTLEIQRTEQGDSAMYLCASSLSLGVRINTEAFFGQGTRLTVV.

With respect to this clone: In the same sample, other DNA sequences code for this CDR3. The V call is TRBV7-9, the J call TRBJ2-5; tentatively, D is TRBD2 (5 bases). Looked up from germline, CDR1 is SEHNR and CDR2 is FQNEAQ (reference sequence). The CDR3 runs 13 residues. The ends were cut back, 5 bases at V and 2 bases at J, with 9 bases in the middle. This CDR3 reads CASSLGVQETQYF. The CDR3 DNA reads TGTGCCAGCAGCCTCGGGGTTCAAGAGACCCAGTACTTC.

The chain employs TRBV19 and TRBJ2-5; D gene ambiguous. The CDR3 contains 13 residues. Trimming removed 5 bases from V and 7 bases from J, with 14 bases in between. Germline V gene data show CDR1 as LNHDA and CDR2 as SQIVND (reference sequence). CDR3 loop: CASSLGPLRTQYF. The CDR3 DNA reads TGTGCCAGTAGTCTTGGACCGCTCCGGACCCAGTACTTC.

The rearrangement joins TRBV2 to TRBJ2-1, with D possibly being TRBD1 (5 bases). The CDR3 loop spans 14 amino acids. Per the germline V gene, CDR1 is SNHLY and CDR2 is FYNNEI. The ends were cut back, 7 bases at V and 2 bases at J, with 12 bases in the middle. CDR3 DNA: TGTGCCAGCAATCCGGACACCACCTACAATGAGCAGTTCTTC. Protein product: CASNPDTTYNEQFF.

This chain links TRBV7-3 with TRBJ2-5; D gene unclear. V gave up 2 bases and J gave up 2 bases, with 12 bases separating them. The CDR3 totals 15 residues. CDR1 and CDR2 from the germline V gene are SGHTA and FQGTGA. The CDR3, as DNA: TGTGCCAGCAGCTTACTATCCGGGCCTCAAGAGACCCAGTACTTC. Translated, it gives CASSLLSGPQETQYF. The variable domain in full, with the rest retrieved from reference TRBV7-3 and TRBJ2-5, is GAGVSQTPSNKVTEKGKYVELRCDPISGHTALYWYRQSLGQGPEFLIYFQGTGAADDSGLPNDRFFAVRPEGSVSTLKIQRTERGDSAVYLCASSLLSGPQETQYFGPGTRLLVL.

CDR3 loop: CASSLASGNTIYF. In DNA form, the CDR3 reads TGTGCCAGCAGCCTCGCCTCTGGAAACACCATATATTTT. The V gene is TRBV14, the J gene TRBJ1-3; D uncertain. V lost 4 bases and J lost 0, with 4 bases in between. Per the germline V gene, CDR1 is SGHDN and CDR2 is FVKESK. The CDR3 sequence is 13 residues long.

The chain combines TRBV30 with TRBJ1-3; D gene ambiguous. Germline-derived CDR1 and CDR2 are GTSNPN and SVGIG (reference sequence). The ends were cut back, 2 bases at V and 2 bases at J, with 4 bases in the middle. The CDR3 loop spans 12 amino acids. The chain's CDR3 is CAWSWTGNTIYF. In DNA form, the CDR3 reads TGTGCCTGGAGTTGGACTGGAAACACCATATATTTT.

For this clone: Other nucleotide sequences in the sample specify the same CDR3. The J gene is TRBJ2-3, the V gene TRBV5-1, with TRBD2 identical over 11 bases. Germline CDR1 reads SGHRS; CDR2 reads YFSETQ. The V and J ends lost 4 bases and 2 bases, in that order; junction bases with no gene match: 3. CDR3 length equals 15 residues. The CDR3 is CASSLAGGVTDTQYF. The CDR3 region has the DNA TGCGCCAGCAGCCTAGCGGGAGGCGTCACAGATACGCAGTATTTT.

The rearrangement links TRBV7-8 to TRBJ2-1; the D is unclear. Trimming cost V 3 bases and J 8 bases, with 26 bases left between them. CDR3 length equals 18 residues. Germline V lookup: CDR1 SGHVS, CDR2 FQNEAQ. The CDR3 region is CASSFFRPGVTLGHEQFF. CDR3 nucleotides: TGTGCCAGCAGCTTCTTTCGTCCCGGTGTAACCCTCGGTCATGAGCAGTTCTTC.

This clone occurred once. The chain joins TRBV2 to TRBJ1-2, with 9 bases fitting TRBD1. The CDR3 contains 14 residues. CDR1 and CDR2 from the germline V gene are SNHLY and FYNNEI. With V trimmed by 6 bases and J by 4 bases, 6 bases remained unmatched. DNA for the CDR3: TGTGCCAGCAGGGGTGGGACAGGGAGCTATGGCTACACCTTC. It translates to CASRGGTGSYGYTF.

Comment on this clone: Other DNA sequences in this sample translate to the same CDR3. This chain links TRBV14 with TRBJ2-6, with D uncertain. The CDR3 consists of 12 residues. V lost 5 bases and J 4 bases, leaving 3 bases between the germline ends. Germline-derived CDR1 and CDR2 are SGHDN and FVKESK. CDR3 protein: CASSSGANVLTF. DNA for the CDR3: TGTGCCAGCAGCTCGGGGGCCAACGTCCTGACTTTC.

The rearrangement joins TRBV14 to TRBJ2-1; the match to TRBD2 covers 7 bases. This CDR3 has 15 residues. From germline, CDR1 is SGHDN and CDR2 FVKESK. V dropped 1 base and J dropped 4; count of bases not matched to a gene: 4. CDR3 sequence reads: CASSQGGTTYNEQFF. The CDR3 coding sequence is TGTGCCAGCAGCCAAGGAGGGACTACGTACAATGAGCAGTTCTTC. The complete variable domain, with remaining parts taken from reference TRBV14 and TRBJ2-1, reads EAGVTQFPSHSVIEKGQTVTLRCDPISGHDNLYWYRRVMGKEIKFLLHFVKESKQDESGMPNNRFLAERTGGTYSTLKVQPAELEDSGVYFCASSQGGTTYNEQFFGPGTRLTVL.

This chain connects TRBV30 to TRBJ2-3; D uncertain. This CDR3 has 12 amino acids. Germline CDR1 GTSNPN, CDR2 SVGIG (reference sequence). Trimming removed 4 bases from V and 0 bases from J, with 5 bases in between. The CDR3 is CAWKPSTDTQYF. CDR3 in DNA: TGTGCCTGGAAGCCTAGCACAGATACGCAGTATTTT.

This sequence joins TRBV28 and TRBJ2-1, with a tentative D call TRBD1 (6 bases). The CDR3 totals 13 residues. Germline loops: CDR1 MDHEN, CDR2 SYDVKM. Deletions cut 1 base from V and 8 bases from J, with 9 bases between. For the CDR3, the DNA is TGTGCCAGCAGTTTATCTCCAGGGGATGAGCAGTTCTTC. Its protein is CASSLSPGDEQFF.

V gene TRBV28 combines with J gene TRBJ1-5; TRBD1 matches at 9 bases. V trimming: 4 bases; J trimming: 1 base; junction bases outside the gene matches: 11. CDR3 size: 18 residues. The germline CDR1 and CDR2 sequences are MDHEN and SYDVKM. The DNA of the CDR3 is TGTGCCAGCAGTTCCCCGGGGGACAGGGCTTTAAGCAATCAGCCCCAGCATTTT. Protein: CASSSPGDRALSNQPQHF.

The CDR3 spells CASSSPGTPLSGQYF. CDR3 nucleotide sequence: TGTGCCAGCAGTTCCCCCGGGACACCTCTTTCTGGGCAGTACTTC. This rearrangement joins TRBV28 to TRBJ2-7, with D perhaps TRBD1 (6 bases). The CDR3 covers 15 residues. Germline CDR1 and CDR2: MDHEN and SYDVKM. Trimming shortened V by 4 bases and J by 9 bases, and 22 bases separated the two germline ends.

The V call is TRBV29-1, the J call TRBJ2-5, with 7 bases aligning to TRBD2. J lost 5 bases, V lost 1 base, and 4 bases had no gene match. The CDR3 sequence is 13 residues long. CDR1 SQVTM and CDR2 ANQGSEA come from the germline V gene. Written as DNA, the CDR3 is TGCAGCGTTGAAGGACTAGCTTATGAGACCCAGTACTTC. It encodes CSVEGLAYETQYF.

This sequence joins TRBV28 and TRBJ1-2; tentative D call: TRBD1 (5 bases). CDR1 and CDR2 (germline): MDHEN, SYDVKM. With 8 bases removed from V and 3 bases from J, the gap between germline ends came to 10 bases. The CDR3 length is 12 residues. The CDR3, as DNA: TGTGCCAGCCTGGACACTTACTATGGCTACACCTTC. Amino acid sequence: CASLDTYYGYTF.

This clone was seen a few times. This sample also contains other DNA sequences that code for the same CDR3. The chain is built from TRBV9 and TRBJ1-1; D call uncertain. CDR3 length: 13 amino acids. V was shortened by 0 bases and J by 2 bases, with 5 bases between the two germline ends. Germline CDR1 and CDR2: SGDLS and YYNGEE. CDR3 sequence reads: CASSVDQNTEAFF. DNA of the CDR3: TGTGCCAGCAGCGTAGACCAAAACACTGAAGCTTTCTTT.

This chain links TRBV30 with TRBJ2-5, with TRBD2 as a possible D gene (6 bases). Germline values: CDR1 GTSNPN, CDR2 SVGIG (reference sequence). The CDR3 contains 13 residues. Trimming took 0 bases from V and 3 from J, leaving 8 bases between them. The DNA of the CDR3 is TGTGCCTGGAGTGTATCTAGCGAAGAGACCCAGTACTTC. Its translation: CAWSVSSEETQYF.

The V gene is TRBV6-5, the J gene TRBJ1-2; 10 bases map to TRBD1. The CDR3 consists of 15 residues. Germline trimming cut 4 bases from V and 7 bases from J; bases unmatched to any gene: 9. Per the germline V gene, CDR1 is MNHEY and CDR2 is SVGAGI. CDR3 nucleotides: TGTGCCAGCAGTTCCCGGGGACAGGGGAAGGGTGGCTACACCTTC. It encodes CASSSRGQGKGGYTF.